Described below is a single T cell receptor (beta chain) sequence and its context. This sample also contains other DNA sequences that code for the same CDR3. Data came from immunoSEQ multiplex PCR; TCRdb stores just in-frame clones and leaves some out. Here the sample spans roughly 84,000 clones, 85% to 95% being singletons. The data were taken from a study of T cell changes during pregnancy in multiple sclerosis. CDR1 and CDR2 from the germline V gene are SGHRS and YFSETQ. V shed 2 bases and J shed 0 bases, with 7 bases lying between them. This CDR3 comprises 14 residues. The receptor was derived from a female donor in good health, enrolled as a control in a pregnancy study. The chain carries TRBV5-1 and TRBJ2-3, with a tentative D call TRBD2 (6 bases). This sample comprised peripheral blood, obtained in the third trimester of pregnancy. The CDR3 region is CASSFAGSTDTQYF. The CDR3, as DNA: TGCGCCAGCAGCTTCGCGGGGAGCACAGATACGCAGTATTTT.